This T cell receptor (beta chain) was documented in a study of OX40 agonist ivuxolimab in advanced cancers. Study information: Anti-PD-1, anti-PD-L1 or anti-CTLA-4 therapy given earlier was allowed, and over 35% had some. Two cutaneous melanoma patients and one hepatocellular carcinoma patient, three in all, had partial responses.

Details on this clone: Its antigen remains unknown.

The repertoire was sequenced with immunoSEQ multiplex PCR; TCRdb's copy has only in-frame clones and lacks some. The sample records about 52,000 clones, 94% being singletons. The ends were cut back, 3 bases at V and 5 bases at J, with 10 bases in the middle. CDR1 and CDR2 from the germline V gene are MDHEN and SYDVKM. This CDR3 comprises 13 residues. General observations from the study: Also present in some nonresponders was a low level of normalized T-cell clonal expansion.

The receptor comes from an adult with an advanced solid tumor such as melanoma, head and neck, liver or kidney cancer. This material consisted of CD4+ or CD8+ T cells sorted from blood, taken in a trial of the OX40 agonist ivuxolimab. The V and J genes are TRBV28 and TRBJ1-2; perhaps TRBD1 as D (6 bases). The CDR3 DNA reads TGTGCCAGCAGTTTTGGGGGGCCTTATGGCTACACCTTC. Translated: CASSFGGPYGYTF.